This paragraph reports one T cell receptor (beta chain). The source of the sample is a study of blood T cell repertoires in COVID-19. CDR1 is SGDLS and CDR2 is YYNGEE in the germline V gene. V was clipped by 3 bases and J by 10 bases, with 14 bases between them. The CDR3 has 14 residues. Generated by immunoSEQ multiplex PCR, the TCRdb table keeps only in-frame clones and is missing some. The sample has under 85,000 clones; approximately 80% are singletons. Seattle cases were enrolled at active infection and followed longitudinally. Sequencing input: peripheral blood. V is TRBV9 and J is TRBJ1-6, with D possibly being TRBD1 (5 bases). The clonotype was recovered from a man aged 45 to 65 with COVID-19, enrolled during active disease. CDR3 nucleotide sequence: TGTGCCAGCAGCGCACGCCCACAGGAATCACCCCTCCACTTT. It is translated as CASSARPQESPLHF.